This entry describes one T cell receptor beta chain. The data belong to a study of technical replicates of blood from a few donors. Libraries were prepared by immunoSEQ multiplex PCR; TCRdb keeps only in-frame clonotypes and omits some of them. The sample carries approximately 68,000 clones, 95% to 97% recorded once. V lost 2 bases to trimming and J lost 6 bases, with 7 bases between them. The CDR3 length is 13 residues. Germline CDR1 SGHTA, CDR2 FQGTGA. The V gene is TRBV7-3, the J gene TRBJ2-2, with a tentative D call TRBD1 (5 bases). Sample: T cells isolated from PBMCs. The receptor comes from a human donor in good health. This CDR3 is CASSLVRAGELFF. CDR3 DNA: TGTGCCAGCAGCTTAGTCAGGGCCGGGGAGCTGTTTTTT. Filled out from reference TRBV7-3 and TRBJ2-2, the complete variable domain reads GAGVSQTPSNKVTEKGKYVELRCDPISGHTALYWYRQSLGQGPEFLIYFQGTGAADDSGLPNDRFFAVRPEGSVSTLKIQRTERGDSAVYLCASSLVRAGELFFGEGSRLTVL.